The clone carrying this TCR beta chain has just one count. Measured with immunoSEQ multiplex PCR; TCRdb has only the in-frame clones, and not every one. The sample has 40,000 to 45,000 clones, approximately 90% seen once. This sample was included in a study of OX40 agonist ivuxolimab in advanced cancers. CDR1 and CDR2 (germline): MNHNS, SASEGT. Trimming at V came to 3 bases and at J to 3 bases, leaving 7 bases not matched to a gene. The CDR3 length is 15 residues. This clonotype was sampled from an adult with an advanced solid tumor such as melanoma, head and neck, liver or kidney cancer. V is TRBV6-1 and J is TRBJ1-1; 7 positions match TRBD1. The specimen comprised CD4+ or CD8+ T cells sorted from blood, sampled in a trial of the OX40 agonist ivuxolimab. CDR3 sequence: CASSDQGVKDTEAFF. The CDR3 nucleotides are TGTGCCAGCAGTGACCAGGGGGTAAAGGACACTGAAGCTTTCTTT.